This TCR beta chain appears in the sequencing data of a study of STAT5B mutations in CD4+ large granular lymphocyte leukemia. As for the study in general: Among healthy controls, a particular HLA allele went with more CDR3 'QG' motifs.

Findings of the study overall: No patients shared main leukemic clonotypes, though about 24% appeared at low frequency elsewhere. Top patient clones used TRBV06 genes more often: 8/27 versus 2/35 in controls.

V was clipped by 1 base and J by 4 bases, with 10 bases between them. The CDR3 extends over 15 amino acids. Germline CDR1 is SEHNR and CDR2 is FQNEAQ (reference sequence). With regard to this clone: Its antigen is unidentified.

Under the authors' procedure: A productive frequency of 2.59 x 10-5 was the lowest detectable. Libraries were prepared by immunoSEQ multiplex PCR; TCRdb keeps only in-frame clonotypes and omits some of them. V and J calls and clone size come straight from that table; D and trimming were deduced from the DNA. This sample has roughly 30,000 clones, with around 90% found just once. Material for sequencing was CD4+ T cells from blood buffy coats. The V and J genes are TRBV7-9 and TRBJ1-4; D gene uncertain. The TCR was taken from a human donor in good health. For the CDR3, the DNA is TGTGCCAGCAGCTTAGATTCCAGTCGTAATGAAAAACTGTTTTTT. Encoded protein: CASSLDSSRNEKLFF.